Reported below is one T cell receptor (beta chain). The germline gives CDR1 SGHNT, CDR2 YYREEE (reference sequence). V was pared by 0 bases and J by 4 bases, with 13 bases of the junction left unmatched. This CDR3 is 18 amino acids long. These data originate in a study of blood T cell repertoires in COVID-19. Background on the study: T cells, B-cell-depleted T cells, or PBMCs provided the cDNA or gDNA that served as material.

Authors' data handling: From reference gene primer amplification, estimates of nucleated cell counts were derived. Measured with immunoSEQ multiplex PCR; TCRdb has only the in-frame clones, and not every one. From that table come the V and J calls and clone size; the DNA was used to work out D and trimming. The sample has 150,000 to 190,000 clones, roughly 88% seen once; the top ten hold approximately 9.4%. The TCR originated in a woman aged 45 to 65 with acute or convalescent COVID-19. Material: peripheral blood. This rearrangement joins TRBV5-4 to TRBJ2-3, with 8 bases identical to TRBD2. The CDR3 here is CASSLVPASGFGADTQYF. In DNA, the CDR3 is TGTGCCAGCAGCTTGGTACCGGCTAGCGGGTTTGGCGCAGATACGCAGTATTTT.